This T cell receptor (beta chain) was sequenced during a study of T cell responses to AZD1222 COVID-19 vaccine. To note about this clone: Antigen specificity is unknown.

Overall study findings and caveats: The repertoires were collected only after the peak T cell response.

Profiling relied on immunoSEQ multiplex PCR, and the TCRdb table lists in-frame clones only, not all of them. The profile covers about 84,000 clones, with around nine tenths appearing a single time and around 10% taken by the ten largest. The sequence derives from an adult who received the AZD1222 COVID-19 vaccine. The source was peripheral blood, collected 28 days after the second AZD1222 dose.

The CDR3, as DNA: TGTGCCATCAGTGGGGACAGTGGAAACACCATATATTTT. It codes for CAISGDSGNTIYF. This chain links TRBV10-3 with TRBJ1-3, with 7 positions matching TRBD1. Germline CDR1 ENHRY, CDR2 SYGVKD. The CDR3 runs to 13 residues. Trimming took 4 bases from V and 3 from J; bases not matched to a gene: 0.